These T cell receptor beta chains were read from a single sample in a study of graft-versus-host responses after intestinal transplantation. Antigens of these TCRs are unknown. Libraries were prepared by immunoSEQ multiplex PCR; TCRdb keeps only in-frame clonotypes and omits some of them. The sample carries about 81,000 clones, under 95% recorded once. Sequenced here: unstimulated CD4+ T cells sorted from spleen or lymph node cells, sampled before transplant. Receptor source: a human donor who was the organ donor for an intestinal transplant. The CDR3 runs from the conserved cysteine through the conserved F or W. A D gene is named only where the DNA matches it firmly. Not every row has a clone size; where given, it reads once, few, many or a size class.

V: TRBV5-1
D: TRBD2
length: 15
size: NA
J: TRBJ2-1
DNA: TGCGCCAGCAGCTTGGAAGCGGGAGACTACAATGAGCAGTTCTTC
CDR3: CASSLEAGDYNEQFF

V: TRBV6-6
D: NA
length: 16
size: NA
J: TRBJ1-5
DNA: TGTGCCAGCAGTTACGGGGGGGCCAATAGCAATCAGCCCCAGCATTTT
CDR3: CASSYGGANSNQPQHF

V: TRBV10-2
D: TRBD2
length: 14
size: NA
J: TRBJ2-2
DNA: TGCGCCAGCCGAGCGGGAGGGGGTACCGGGGAGCTGTTTTTT
CDR3: CASRAGGGTGELFF

V: TRBV28
D: NA
length: 16
size: once
J: TRBJ2-7
DNA: TGTGCCAGCAGTTCTAACCCCGGGACACGTACCTACGAGCAGTACTTC
CDR3: CASSSNPGTRTYEQYF

V: TRBV12-1
D: NA
length: 14
size: NA
J: TRBJ1-1
DNA: TGTGCCAGCAGCTTAGATACACCGAACACTGAAGCTTTCTTT
CDR3: CASSLDTPNTEAFF

V: TRBV19
D: NA
length: 16
size: NA
J: TRBJ2-1
DNA: TGTGCCAGTAGCCTTTATGAGGGAGTAAAGTACAATGAGCAGTTCTTC
CDR3: CASSLYEGVKYNEQFF

V: TRBV6-6
D: NA
length: 13
size: NA
J: TRBJ1-1
DNA: TGTGCCAGCAGGCGTCTGAGGTACACTGAAGCTTTCTTT
CDR3: CASRRLRYTEAFF

V: TRBV6-5
D: TRBD2
length: 12
size: NA
J: TRBJ2-1
DNA: TGTGCCAGCATGCTAGCGGGGGGTGAGCAGTTCTTC
CDR3: CASMLAGGEQFF

V: TRBV2
D: NA
length: 14
size: NA
J: TRBJ1-1
DNA: TGTGCCAGCAGTGAAGGTCAACTAAACACTGAAGCTTTCTTT
CDR3: CASSEGQLNTEAFF

V: TRBV11-3
D: TRBD2
length: 16
size: NA
J: TRBJ2-1
DNA: TGTGCCAGCAGCTTAGAGGCTAGCGGGGGGGCGGGTGAGCAGTTCTTC
CDR3: CASSLEASGGAGEQFF

V: TRBV28
D: TRBD1
length: 15
size: NA
J: TRBJ1-2
DNA: TGTGCCAGCAGTCCTCCGGACAGGGTTTGGTATGGCTACACCTTC
CDR3: CASSPPDRVWYGYTF

V: TRBV19
D: NA
length: 13
size: NA
J: TRBJ1-2
DNA: TGTGCCAGTATCACAGGCGGCGGCTATGGCTACACCTTC
CDR3: CASITGGGYGYTF

V: TRBV6-5
D: TRBD2
length: 13
size: once
J: TRBJ2-7
DNA: TGTGCCAGCACTCCTAGCGGGACCTACGAGCAGTACTTC
CDR3: CASTPSGTYEQYF

V: TRBV27
D: TRBD1
length: 14
size: NA
J: TRBJ1-6
DNA: TGTGCCAGCAGCGATCTACAGGGGCAGGCACCCCTCCACTTT
CDR3: CASSDLQGQAPLHF

V: TRBV21-1
D: NA
length: 15
size: NA
J: TRBJ1-2
DNA: TGTGCCAGCAGCAAAGTAGTAGGACAGGACTATGGCTACACCTTC
CDR3: CASSKVVGQDYGYTF

V: TRBV21-1
D: NA
length: 15
size: NA
J: TRBJ1-1
DNA: TGTGCCAGCAGCAAACGAAGAGGGGGCGACACTGAAGCTTTCTTT
CDR3: CASSKRRGGDTEAFF

V: TRBV5-4
D: TRBD2
length: 16
size: NA
J: TRBJ2-1
DNA: TGTGCCAGCAGCTTGTATAGCGGGGTCTCCTACAATGAGCAGTTCTTC
CDR3: CASSLYSGVSYNEQFF